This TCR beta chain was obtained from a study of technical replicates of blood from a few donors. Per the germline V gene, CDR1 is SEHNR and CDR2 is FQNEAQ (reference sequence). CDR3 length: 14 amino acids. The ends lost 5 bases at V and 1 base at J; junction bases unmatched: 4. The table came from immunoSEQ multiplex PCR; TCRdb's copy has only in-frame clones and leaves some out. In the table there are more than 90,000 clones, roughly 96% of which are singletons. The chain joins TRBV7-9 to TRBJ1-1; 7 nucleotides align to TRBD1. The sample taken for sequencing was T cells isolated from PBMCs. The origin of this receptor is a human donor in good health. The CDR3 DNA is TGTGCCAGCAGCCCGGGGACAGCGAACACTGAAGCTTTCTTT. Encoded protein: CASSPGTANTEAFF.